These T cell receptor beta chains were read from a single sample in a study of T cells in Graves' hyperthyroidism and ophthalmopathy. TCRdb processed the multiplex PCR reads anew with MiXCR; each CDR3 protein has one entry. The sample consists of a few hundred thousand distinct CDR3 sequences, about 15% of them appearing once. What was sequenced was blood. Receptors were obtained from a woman in her thirties with Graves' hyperthyroidism that later progressed to Graves' ophthalmopathy. CDR3s include the opening cysteine and the closing phenylalanine or tryptophan. D genes are given only for firm matches. The listing skips clone size in some rows; elsewhere it reads once, few, many or a size class.

CDR3 DNA | CDR3 protein | V gene | D gene | J gene | clone size
TGCAGTGCTAGCCCCAGCGGGAGAACCCACGAGCAGTACTTC | CSASPSGRTHEQYF | TRBV20-1 | TRBD2 | TRBJ2-7 | few
TGCAGTGCCATGGGGCGGTGGGAAGCTTTCTTT | CSAMGRWEAFF | TRBV20-1 | NA | TRBJ1-1 | many
TGTGCCAGCAGTGATTCCGACAGTACCTACGAGCAGTACTTC | CASSDSDSTYEQYF | TRBV25-1 | NA | TRBJ2-7 | few
TGTGCCAGTAGTATAGAGACGGGCGCAACCACATACCTCTACAATGAGCAGTTCTTC | CASSIETGATTYLYNEQFF | TRBV19 | NA | TRBJ2-1 | many
TGCGCCAGCAGAACCGAAGTCCGGGGGCCGGGCTACGAGCAGTACTTC | CASRTEVRGPGYEQYF | TRBV4-1 | NA | TRBJ2-7 | NA
TGTGCCAGCAGCTCTCCTGGAGGGTTCGAGAACACTGAAGCTTTCTTT | CASSSPGGFENTEAFF | TRBV6-2/TRBV6-3 | NA | TRBJ1-1 | many
TGCAGTGCTACAGACAGGGTAGTTTATGGCTACACCTTC | CSATDRVVYGYTF | TRBV20-1 | TRBD1 | TRBJ1-2 | few
TGTGCCACCAGAGATGCAGGGGGCAATGTACAATCGCGGGCTTTCTTT | CATRDAGGNVQSRAFF | TRBV15 | TRBD1 | TRBJ1-1 | many
TGTGCCAGCAGCTTAGACGCTCAGGGGGCCCTCGGGCAGTACTTC | CASSLDAQGALGQYF | TRBV11-2 | TRBD1 | TRBJ2-7 | once
TGTGCCAGCAGCGTCGGGGGACTAGCGGGAGTGTCAGATACGCAGTATTTT | CASSVGGLAGVSDTQYF | TRBV9 | TRBD2 | TRBJ2-3 | NA
TGTGCCAGCAGCGATCTGGGGGTTGGCTATGGCTACACCTTC | CASSDLGVGYGYTF | TRBV6-1 | NA | TRBJ1-2 | NA